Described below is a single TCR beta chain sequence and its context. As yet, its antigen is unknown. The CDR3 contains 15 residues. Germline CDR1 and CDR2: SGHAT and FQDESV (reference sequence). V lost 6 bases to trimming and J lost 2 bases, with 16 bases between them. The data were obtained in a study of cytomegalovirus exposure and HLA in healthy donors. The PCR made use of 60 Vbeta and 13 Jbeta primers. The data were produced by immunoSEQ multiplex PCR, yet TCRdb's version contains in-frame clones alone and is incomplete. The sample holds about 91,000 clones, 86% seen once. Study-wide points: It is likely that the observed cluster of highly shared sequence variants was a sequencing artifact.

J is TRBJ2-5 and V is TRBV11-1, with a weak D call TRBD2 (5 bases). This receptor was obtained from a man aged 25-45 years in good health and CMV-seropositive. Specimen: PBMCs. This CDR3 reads CASREAAGKQETQYF. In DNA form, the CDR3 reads TGTGCCAGCAGGGAGGCGGCCGGCAAACAAGAGACCCAGTACTTC.